These 9 T cell receptor beta chains were all obtained from the same sample, sequenced in a study of OX40 agonist ivuxolimab in advanced cancers. Assay: immunoSEQ multiplex PCR; the TCRdb copy retains only in-frame clones and omits some. Here the sample spans 13,000 to 15,000 clones, roughly 92% being singletons. The material was CD4+ or CD8+ T cells sorted from blood, obtained in a trial of the OX40 agonist ivuxolimab. These receptors were obtained from an adult with an advanced solid tumor such as melanoma, head and neck, liver or kidney cancer.

This rearrangement joins TRBV14 to TRBJ2-5; D unresolved. The length of the CDR3 is 16 residues. Germline V gene sequence: CDR1 SGHDN, CDR2 FVKESK. Trimming removed 0 bases from V and 5 bases from J, with 16 bases in between. CDR3 bases: TGTGCCAGCAGCCAAGACCATGGCAGCCCTCGGGAGACCCAGTACTTC. It yields the protein CASSQDHGSPRETQYF.

The chain has TRBV6-5 and TRBJ2-7, with 8 positions matching TRBD1. Germline trimming cut 2 bases from V and 2 bases from J; bases unmatched to any gene: 2. The CDR3 contains 14 residues. Germline CDR1 MNHEY, CDR2 SVGAGI. CDR3 amino acids: CASSYGQGPYEQYF. The CDR3 nucleotides are TGTGCCAGCAGTTACGGACAGGGACCCTACGAGCAGTACTTC.

This chain connects TRBV4-1 to TRBJ2-7, with 9 bases identical to TRBD1. V shed 4 bases and J 2 bases; nucleotides not matched to a gene: 9. The CDR3 consists of 16 residues. Germline V gene sequence: CDR1 MGHRA, CDR2 YSYEKL. The CDR3: CASSLDRGASPYEQYF. In nucleotides, the CDR3 is TGCGCCAGCAGCCTGGACAGGGGCGCTAGTCCCTACGAGCAGTACTTC.

The V call is TRBV28, the J call TRBJ1-1; D is uncertain. CDR1 is MDHEN and CDR2 is SYDVKM in the germline V gene. The V and J ends lost 3 bases and 4 bases respectively, with 6 bases between them. The CDR3 loop spans 12 amino acids. CDR3 coding DNA: TGTGCCAGCAGTTTGGCACCCACTGAAGCTTTCTTT. Protein product: CASSLAPTEAFF.

The chain couples TRBV14 to TRBJ2-7; D remains unclear. V gave up 1 base and J gave up 1 base, with 14 bases separating them. Germline-derived CDR1 and CDR2 are SGHDN and FVKESK. The CDR3 has 16 amino acids. Here the CDR3 DNA reads TGTGCCAGCAGCCAAGGACGAGTAGAACCATCCTACGAGCAGTACTTC. Its protein is CASSQGRVEPSYEQYF.

This chain connects TRBV5-5 to TRBJ2-7; D is perhaps TRBD1 (7 bases). V was cut by 4 bases and J by 0 bases, with 11 bases left in between. Germline loops: CDR1 SGHKS, CDR2 YYEKEE (reference sequence). The CDR3 is 14 residues long. The CDR3 spells CASSQGGSSYEQYF. The CDR3 DNA sequence: TGTGCCAGCAGCCAGGGGGGCAGCTCCTACGAGCAGTACTTC.

This clone has only one observation. The chain combines TRBV7-3 with TRBJ2-1; tentatively, D is TRBD1 or TRBD2 (5 bases each). V gave up 2 bases and J gave up 3 bases, with 11 bases separating them. CDR1 SGHTA and CDR2 FQGTGA come from the germline V gene. The CDR3 length is 15 residues. The CDR3 spells CASSLLGAIYNEQFF. The CDR3 nucleotides read TGTGCCAGCAGCTTACTCGGGGCCATCTACAATGAGCAGTTCTTC.

This clone showed up just once. This rearrangement joins TRBV7-7 to TRBJ2-3; 13 nucleotides line up with TRBD2. V lost 5 bases and J lost 10; bases outside the gene matches: 6. The CDR3 totals 14 residues. The germline V gene encodes CDR1 SSHAT and CDR2 FNYEAQ (reference sequence). CDR3 in amino acids: CASSRLAGGPPQYF. The DNA for the CDR3 is TGTGCCAGCAGCCGACTAGCGGGGGGCCCTCCGCAGTATTTT.

The J gene is TRBJ1-5, the V gene TRBV27, with TRBD1 identical over 7 bases. Germline V gene lookup returns CDR1 MNHEY and CDR2 SMNVEV (reference sequence). V lost 0 bases, J lost 2 bases, and 7 bases stayed unmatched. CDR3 length: 17 residues. The CDR3 reads CASSLSQGLLGNQPQHF. Written as DNA, the CDR3 is TGTGCCAGCAGTTTATCACAGGGGCTGTTGGGCAATCAGCCCCAGCATTTT.